The T cell receptor (beta chain) described here comes from a study of T cell responses to AZD1222 COVID-19 vaccine. General study findings and limits: Females made up more of the donors, who were largely white British, and clonal diversity may have come out too low. Spike-specific TCR breadth and depth rose after two AZD1222 doses.

Sample share makes this clone medium-sized. Its antigen is currently unknown. CDR1 and CDR2 (germline): SQVTM, ANQGSEA. The CDR3 covers 14 residues. V gave up 1 base and J gave up 7 bases, with 14 bases separating them. The assay was immunoSEQ multiplex PCR, and TCRdb's table has in-frame clones only and misses some. The repertoire holds 26,000 or so clones, over 75% seen once, with 34% in the top ten. Second-dose recipients at about 4 or about 12 weeks were treated as one pooled group. This sequence originates from an adult who received the AZD1222 COVID-19 vaccine. The chain links TRBV29-1 to TRBJ2-1, with D maybe TRBD2 (5 bases). Specimen: peripheral blood, collected 28 days after the second AZD1222 dose. In nucleotides, the CDR3 is TGCAGCGTTGAAGTAGTTTGGGAGACTAATGAGCAGTTCTTC. Its translation is CSVEVVWETNEQFF.